This TCR beta chain was captured by sequencing in a study of Graves' ophthalmopathy and Graves' hyperthyroidism. Transcripts of RNA were the source for amplifying TCR beta CDR3 regions. First-round RT-PCR used HTBI primers; second-round multiplex PCR followed. TCRdb re-analysed the multiplex PCR reads in MiXCR, keeping a single row per CDR3 protein. In the table there are 680,000 or so distinct CDR3 sequences, 22% of which are singletons. This clonotype occurred many times. The source of this sequence is a woman aged 18 to 35 with stable Graves' hyperthyroidism. Some clones in this sample may be carry-over from other donors' samples. The sequenced sample consisted of peripheral blood.

This chain's CDR3 is CASSQAARGDGYTF. The DNA of the CDR3 is TGCGCCAGCAGCCAAGCCGCGAGGGGGGATGGCTACACCTTC. The genes are TRBV4-1 and TRBJ1-2; possible D gene TRBD1, 6 bases. V lost 1 base, J lost 6 bases, and 12 bases lay in between. The CDR3 is made up of 14 amino acids. Germline CDR1 and CDR2: MGHRA and YSYEKL.